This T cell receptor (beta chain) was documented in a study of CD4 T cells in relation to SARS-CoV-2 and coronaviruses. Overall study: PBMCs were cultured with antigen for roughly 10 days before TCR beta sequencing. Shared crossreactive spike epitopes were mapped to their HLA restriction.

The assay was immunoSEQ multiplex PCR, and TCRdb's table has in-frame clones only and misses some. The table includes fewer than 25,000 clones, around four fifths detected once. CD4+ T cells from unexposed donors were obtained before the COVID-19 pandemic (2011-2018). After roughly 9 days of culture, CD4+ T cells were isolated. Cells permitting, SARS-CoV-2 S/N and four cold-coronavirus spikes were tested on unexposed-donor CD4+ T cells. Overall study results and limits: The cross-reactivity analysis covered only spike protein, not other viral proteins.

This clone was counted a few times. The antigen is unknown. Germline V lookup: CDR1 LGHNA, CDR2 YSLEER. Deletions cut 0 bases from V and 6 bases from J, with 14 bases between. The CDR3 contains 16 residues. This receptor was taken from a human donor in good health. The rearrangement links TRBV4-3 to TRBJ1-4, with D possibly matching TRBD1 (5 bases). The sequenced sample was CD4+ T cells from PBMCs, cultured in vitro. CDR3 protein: CASSQDVGGQDEKLFF. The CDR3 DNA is TGCGCCAGCAGCCAAGATGTCGGGGGTCAGGATGAAAAACTGTTTTTT.